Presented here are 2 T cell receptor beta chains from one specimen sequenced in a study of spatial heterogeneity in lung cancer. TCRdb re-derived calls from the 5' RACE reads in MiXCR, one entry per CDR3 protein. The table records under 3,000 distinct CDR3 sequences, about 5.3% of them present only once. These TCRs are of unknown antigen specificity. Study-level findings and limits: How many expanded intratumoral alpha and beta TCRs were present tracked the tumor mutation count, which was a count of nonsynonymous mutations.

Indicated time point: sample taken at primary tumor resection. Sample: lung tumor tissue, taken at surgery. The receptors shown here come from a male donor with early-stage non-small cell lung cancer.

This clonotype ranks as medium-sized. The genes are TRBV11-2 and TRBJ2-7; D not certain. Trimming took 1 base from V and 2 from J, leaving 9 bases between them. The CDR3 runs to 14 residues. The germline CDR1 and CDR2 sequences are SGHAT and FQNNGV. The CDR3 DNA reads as TGTGCCAGCAGCTTAGTCGGCAGGACCTACGAGCAGTACTTC. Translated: CASSLVGRTYEQYF.

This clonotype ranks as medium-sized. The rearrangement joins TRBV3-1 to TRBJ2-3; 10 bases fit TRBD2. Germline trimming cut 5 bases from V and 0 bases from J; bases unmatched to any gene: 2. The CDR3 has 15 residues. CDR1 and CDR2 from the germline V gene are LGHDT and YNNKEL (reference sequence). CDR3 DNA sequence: TGTGCCAGCAGCAGGACTAGCGGTAGCACAGATACGCAGTATTTT. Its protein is CASSRTSGSTDTQYF.